One sample yielded the 19 T cell receptor delta chains listed below, sequenced in a study of γδ T cells in repeated Plasmodium falciparum infection. Flow sorting of PBMC yielded separate Vgamma9/Vdelta2+ and Vdelta2-negative gammadelta T cell populations for bulk repertoire analysis. TCRdb re-called the multiplex PCR reads through CATT. The table lists tens of thousands of delta-chain clones, approximately 1.5% of them singletons. The sample taken for sequencing was gamma-delta T cells from blood. These receptors all come from a pool of human donors (malaria-infected and uninfected, not separated).

This clone was seen many times. The protein that TCRdb holds for this DNA derives from a much larger clone and differs from the translated DNA at residue 14, which likely indicates a read error; the protein shown here is translated from the DNA. The V and J genes are TRDV1 and TRDJ1, with D tentatively TRDD3 (6 bases). The CDR3 length is 22 residues. V lost 4 bases and J 0 bases, leaving 33 bases between the germline ends. Germline V CDR1 and CDR2: TSWWSYY, QGS. The CDR3 region is CALGGSTAGIRGGFRYTDKLIF. The CDR3 bases are TGTGCTCTTGGGGGATCTACGGCCGGGATAAGGGGGGGTTTCCGGTACACCGATAAACTCATCTTT.

This clone appeared a few times. A far larger clone is one base from this, pointing to a likely read error. In the same sample, other DNA sequences code for this CDR3. The CDR3 DNA reads TGTGCTCTTGGGGAACTTAACAGCAACGGAGTGTCGCGTCTGGGGGATTCGGGCGATAAACTCATCTTT. Translation: CALGELNSNGVSRLGDSGDKLIF. V usage is TRDV1 and J usage is TRDJ1; 9 nucleotides agree with TRDD3. The CDR3 consists of 23 residues. Germline V lookup: CDR1 TSWWSYY, CDR2 QGS. V dropped 0 bases and J dropped 4; count of bases not matched to a gene: 27.

A remark on this clone: The protein that TCRdb holds for this DNA derives from a much larger clone and differs from the translated DNA at residue 7, which likely indicates a read error; the protein shown here is translated from the DNA. V is TRDV2 and J is TRDJ3; 10 positions match TRDD3. No J gene was available from TCRdb, and it was assigned here by a germline match of the DNA. Germline CDR1 is GEAIGNYY and CDR2 is EKD. The CDR3 consists of 23 residues. CDR3 region: CACDTGGWGISRTSSRDTRQMFF. The CDR3 DNA sequence: TGTGCCTGTGACACCGGGGGCTGGGGGATATCGCGGACCAGCTCCCGGGACACCCGACAGATGTTTTTC.

This clone was seen ten or more times. TCRdb lists the protein of a much larger clone for this DNA, which differs at residue 8, so this is likely a read error; the protein given here is translated from the DNA itself. This chain uses TRDV1 with TRDJ1; D is unclear. The CDR3 is 16 amino acids. V lost 0 bases and J lost 0, with 11 bases in between. The germline gives CDR1 TSWWSYY, CDR2 QGS. The CDR3 DNA reads as TGTGCTCTTGGGGAACTACTCTCCCTTTACACCGATAAACTCATCTTT. It encodes CALGELLSLYTDKLIF.

This clone was counted ten times or more. The protein given by TCRdb reflects a much larger clone and differs at residue 16 from this DNA's translation, likely from a read error; the protein shown is the DNA's translation. J is TRDJ1 and V is TRDV3; 11 positions match TRDD3. Germline V lookup: CDR1 TVYSNPD, CDR2 GDNSRS (reference sequence). This CDR3 has 19 amino acids. The DNA of the CDR3 is TGTGCCTCCGAGAGGCCCGGTTGGGGGATACGCGGACAAACCGATGAACTCATCTTT. This translates into CASERPGWGIRGQTDELIF.

Only a few counts were recorded for this clone. TCRdb assigns this DNA the protein of a much larger clone, which departs from its translation at residue 5; this likely reflects a read error, and the protein shown comes from translating the DNA. The chain recombines TRDV1 with TRDJ2, with D uncertain. V shed 3 bases and J shed 7 bases, with 12 bases lying between them. The CDR3 has 14 residues. CDR1 and CDR2 (germline): TSWWSYY, QGS. The CDR3 sequence: CALGDSGSIAQLFF. The CDR3 DNA follows: TGTGCTCTTGGGGACTCCGGATCGATAGCACAACTCTTCTTT.

This clone was seen once. V and J are TRDV1 and TRDJ1, with 7 bases lining up with TRDD3. TCRdb gives no J gene; it was assigned here by matching the DNA to germline. CDR3 length: 19 amino acids. Germline CDR1 is TSWWSYY and CDR2 is QGS. Trimming at V came to 0 bases and at J to 0 bases, leaving 13 bases not matched to a gene. The DNA of the CDR3 is TGTGCTCTTGGGGAACTCTTCCGCTGGGGGGTCTTCTACACCGATAAACTCATCTTT. This sequence encodes CALGELFRWGVFYTDKLIF.

In its sample, this clone was seen a few times. This probably arose from a read error, given a far larger clone one base away. This same CDR3 is encoded by further DNA sequences in the sample. The rearrangement joins TRDV1 to TRDJ1; 10 bases agree with TRDD3. The germline V gene encodes CDR1 TSWWSYY and CDR2 QGS. CDR3 length equals 21 residues. The J segment lost 4 bases and the V segment lost 3 bases, leaving 23 bases of the junction unmatched. This CDR3 is CALGDTRGYWGITRDDDKLIF. The DNA for the CDR3 is TGTGCTCTTGGGGATACCAGGGGGTACTGGGGGATCACGCGGGATGACGATAAACTCATCTTT.

This clone came up many times. A far bigger clonotype differs at one base, so this is likely a read error. The sample contains more than one DNA sequence encoding this CDR3. This CDR3 is CALGELGRETYWGILSLTAQLFF. As DNA, the CDR3 is TGTGCTCTTGGGGAACTAGGTAGGGAGACCTACTGGGGGATACTCTCTTTGACGGCACAACTCTTCTTT. J is TRDJ2 and V is TRDV1; 12 nucleotides align to TRDD3. No J gene is reported in TCRdb; it was inferred here by comparing the DNA with germline. This CDR3 spans 23 amino acids. Germline assignment: CDR1 TSWWSYY and CDR2 QGS.

This clone was detected only a few times. The protein TCRdb lists belongs to a much larger clone and differs from this DNA's translation at residue 20, which points to a read error; the protein shown is made from the DNA. V gene TRDV3 was called; the J gene was not; the table names TRDD3, a call not compared with the DNA. CDR1 is TVYSNPD and CDR2 is GDNSRS in the germline V gene (reference sequence). The CDR3 contains 21 residues. The CDR3 reads CAFIFSHRYWGIPGYTDKLTF. DNA of the CDR3: TGTGCCTTTATTTTCTCTCATCGGTACTGGGGGATACCTGGGTACACCGATAAACTCACCTTT.

This clone occurred a few times. The protein TCRdb lists belongs to a much larger clone and differs from this DNA's translation at residue 3, which points to a read error; the protein shown is made from the DNA. This chain joins TRDV1 and TRDJ1; TRDD3 is a possible D gene (5 bases). The CDR3 has 18 residues. Per the germline V gene, CDR1 is TSWWSYY and CDR2 is QGS. Here the CDR3 DNA reads TGTGCTCCTGGGCCGCGTCTGCCGAAAAATCTGAGGGCCGATAAACTCATCTTT. It yields the protein CAPGPRLPKNLRADKLIF.

To note about this clone: The TCRdb protein comes from a much larger clone and disagrees with this DNA's translation at residue 3, likely due to a read error; the protein given here is derived from the DNA. V gene TRDV2 combines with J gene TRDJ1; D unclear. Assignment of the J gene here rests on matching the DNA to germline, because TCRdb gives none. CDR3 length equals 14 residues. Germline V gene data show CDR1 as GEAIGNYY and CDR2 as EKD. The CDR3 sequence is CAYDALPDTDKLIF. As DNA, the CDR3 is TGTGCCTATGACGCCCTGCCAGACACCGATAAACTCATCTTT.

As regards this clone: A read error likely explains why the TCRdb protein, taken from a much larger clone, differs from this DNA's translation at residue 11; the protein shown is translated from the DNA. CDR3 region: CAFTFPWGIPSDKLIF. The CDR3 DNA is TGTGCCTTTACCTTCCCTTGGGGGATACCCTCCGATAAACTCATCTTT. The chain couples TRDV3 to TRDJ1; the match to TRDD3 covers 10 bases. The J gene is not listed in TCRdb, so it was assigned here from a DNA match to germline. The CDR3 covers 16 residues. Germline trimming cut 1 base from V and 3 bases from J; bases unmatched to any gene: 11. The germline gives CDR1 TVYSNPD, CDR2 GDNSRS (reference sequence). The whole variable domain, filled in from reference TRDV3 and TRDJ1, reads CDKVTQSSPDQTVASGSEVVLLCTYDTVYSNPDLFWYRIRPDYSFQFVFYGDNSRSEGADFTQGRFSVKHILTQKAFHLVISPVRTEDSATYYCAFTFPWGIPSDKLIFGKGTRVTVEP.

This clone was counted a few times. This DNA's translation and the protein TCRdb lists, from a much larger clone, do not match at residue 13, likely due to a read error; the protein shown is translated from the DNA. The chain joins TRDV1 to TRDJ1; the D is unclear. The J gene, absent from TCRdb, was called here by matching the DNA to germline. Germline V CDR1 and CDR2: TSWWSYY, QGS. The CDR3 is 16 amino acids. The CDR3 loop is CALGGIPVIVADRLIF. The CDR3 DNA follows: TGTGCTCTTGGGGGAATTCCCGTTATTGTGGCCGATAGACTCATCTTT.

This clone was detected many times. TCRdb attributes to this sequence the protein of a much larger clone, which differs from the DNA translation at residue 8; a read error is likely, and the protein displayed is translated from the DNA. This rearrangement joins TRDV1 to TRDJ1, with TRDD3 matching over 11 bases. The germline CDR1 and CDR2 sequences are TSWWSYY and QGS. This CDR3 spans 18 amino acids. Unmatched junction bases numbered 10, after V lost 2 bases and J lost 2 bases. The CDR3 loop reads CALGEGLAGGYMTDKLIF. As DNA, the CDR3 is TGTGCTCTTGGGGAAGGCCTTGCTGGGGGATACATGACCGATAAACTCATCTTT.

Points on this clone: TCRdb lists the protein of a much larger clone for this DNA, which differs at residue 6, so this is likely a read error; the protein given here is translated from the DNA itself. The rearrangement uses TRDV1 and TRDJ1, with D possibly matching TRDD3 (6 bases). TCRdb lists no J gene, so it was determined here by aligning the DNA to germline. CDR1 TSWWSYY and CDR2 QGS come from the germline V gene. The CDR3 covers 20 residues. Trimming pared 1 base from V and 0 bases from J, leaving 24 bases between. The DNA for the CDR3 is TGTGCTCTTGGGGAACGAGTCGGTTGGGGGTCATACTCATACACCGATAAACTCATCTTT. Translated: CALGERVGWGSYSYTDKLIF.

Of note for this clone: A far larger clone is only one base removed, so a read error is likely. The identical CDR3 is also encoded by other nucleotide sequences in the sample. The chain carries TRDV1 and TRDJ1, with TRDD3 matching over 8 bases. Losses at the gene ends were 0 bases for V and 0 bases for J; bases not matched to a gene: 33. Looked up from germline, CDR1 is TSWWSYY and CDR2 is QGS. This CDR3 has 26 residues. The CDR3 here is CALGELGVKGFSTGGFSHLYTDKLIF. The CDR3 nucleotides read TGTGCTCTTGGGGAACTAGGAGTCAAAGGCTTTTCGACTGGGGGGTTCTCACACCTGTACACCGATAAACTCATCTTT.

This clone was detected once. The CDR3 DNA reads as TGTGCTCTTGGGGAACCTCCCAATCGGGTACTTCTCTGCACCGATAAACCCATCTTT. The encoded protein is CALGEPPNRVLLCTDKPIF. Called V gene: TRDV1; the J gene was not called; TRDD3 reflects the table's D call only, with no check against the DNA. Germline CDR1 TSWWSYY, CDR2 QGS. The CDR3 consists of 19 residues.

This clone was detected many times. The protein held in TCRdb is that of a much larger clone and does not match this DNA's translation at residue 4, likely because of a read error; the protein shown is translated from the DNA. The chain has TRDV1 and TRDJ2; either TRDD1 or TRDD3 may supply D (5 bases each). CDR3 length: 21 residues. The germline gives CDR1 TSWWSYY, CDR2 QGS. Written as DNA, the CDR3 is TGTGCTCTTGAGGAAGAGTCGTACCATGAAATGGGCAAAGGGGAGACAGCACAACTCTTCTTT. Amino acids: CALEEESYHEMGKGETAQLFF.